The next 2 T cell receptor beta chains were all read from a single sample in a study of CD8 T cells in ankylosing spondylitis. TCRdb used MiXCR to reprocess the 5' RACE reads, holding one entry per CDR3 protein. The sample records about 160,000 distinct CDR3 sequences, approximately 20% being singletons. The specimen was blood, either unsorted or a sorted T cell fraction (not recorded which). These receptors originate from a male donor with ankylosing spondylitis or in good health (not recorded which).

V usage is TRBV5-1 and J usage is TRBJ2-5; D call uncertain. This CDR3 has 16 residues. Germline V CDR1 and CDR2: SGHRS, YFSETQ. Deletions cut 0 bases from V and 0 bases from J, with 12 bases between. The CDR3 DNA reads TGCGCCAGCAGCTTGGGCTACAGCTGGTACCAAGAGACCCAGTACTTC. This gives the protein CASSLGYSWYQETQYF.

This chain uses TRBV21-1 with TRBJ2-4; TRBD2, as called in the table, went unchecked against the DNA. TRBV21-1 is annotated as a pseudogene. This CDR3 is 18 amino acids long. DNA for the CDR3: TGTGCCAGCAGCAAAGAATCCGAAACCAGGCCCGCAAAAAACATTCAGTACTTC. Translation gives CASSKESETRPAKNIQYF.